The rows below give T cell receptor beta chains drawn from one sample of a study of regulatory T cells in long-lasting Graves disease. TCRdb analysed the multiplex PCR reads with MiXCR anew, one entry per CDR3 protein. The sample includes roughly 420,000 distinct CDR3 sequences, about 16% of them seen just once. The starting material was peripheral blood mononuclear cells (PBMCs), obtained at new diagnosis, from a patient treated with antithyroid drugs. These receptors all stem from a female donor with Graves disease. CDR3s include the opening cysteine and the closing phenylalanine or tryptophan. D genes are given only for firm matches. A clone size is listed for some rows: how often the clone was seen (once, few, many), or a class if it is expanded.

J gene	clone size	CDR3 length	V gene	D gene	CDR3 DNA	CDR3 protein
TRBJ2-7	.	14	TRBV7-9	TRBD2	TGTGCCAGCAGCCTGGGGGGGGACTTATACGAGCAGTACTTC	CASSLGGDLYEQYF
TRBJ2-5	many	13	TRBV10-2	.	TGCGCCAGCAGTGAGATTAACCAAGAGACCCAGTACTTC	CASSEINQETQYF
TRBJ1-4	many	18	TRBV12-3/TRBV12-4	TRBD1	TGTGCCAGCAGTCCCCCGGGACAGGGGATTTTGACTAATGAAAAACTGTTTTTT	CASSPPGQGILTNEKLFF
TRBJ2-7	many	16	TRBV29-1	TRBD2	TGCAGCGTAGAAACCCCTGGGACTAGCGGGGTTTACGAGCAGTACTTC	CSVETPGTSGVYEQYF
TRBJ1-1	many	17	TRBV6-5	.	TGTGCCAGCAGTTACTCGAGAACGAGGAAGCGGCACACTGAAGCTTTCTTT	CASSYSRTRKRHTEAFF
TRBJ2-5	once	15	TRBV27	.	TGTGCCAGCAGTTTAGTAAGGGGTCTGGGGGAGACCCAGTACTTC	CASSLVRGLGETQYF
TRBJ2-5	few	17	TRBV7-9	TRBD1	TGTGCCAGCAGCTTATTGCCGGGACAGACAACCCAAGAGACCCAGTACTTC	CASSLLPGQTTQETQYF
TRBJ2-7	many	15	TRBV4-1	.	TGCGCCAGCAGCCAGAGGGACATGCTGTCCTACGAGCAGTACTTC	CASSQRDMLSYEQYF
TRBJ2-2	.	15	TRBV19	TRBD1	TGTGCCAGCTTCAAAGGGGGCTGGGACACCGGGGAGCTGTTTTTT	CASFKGGWDTGELFF
TRBJ1-2	many	9	TRBV20-1	.	TGCAGTGCTAGAGTTGGCGACACCTTC	CSARVGDTF
TRBJ1-4	.	15	TRBV3-1	TRBD1	TGTGCCAGCAGGGCGGGACAGGGAGATAATGAAAAACTGTTTTTT	CASRAGQGDNEKLFF
TRBJ1-2	many	16	TRBV3-1	TRBD1	TGTGCCAGCAGCCAAGATTACAAGGGGGCGCCTATCGGCTACACCTTC	CASSQDYKGAPIGYTF
TRBJ1-2	few	14	TRBV9	.	TGTGCCAGCAGCGTAGGAAGCAGGCTCGGGGGCTACACCTTC	CASSVGSRLGGYTF
TRBJ1-5	few	15	TRBV7-9	.	TGTGCCAGCAGCTTAGCCTCGGGGGAGGCTCAGCCCCAGCATTTT	CASSLASGEAQPQHF
TRBJ2-1	few	16	TRBV7-9	.	TGTGCCAGCAGCCCACTAGGACAGGCGAGGGGGGATGAGCAGTTCTTC	CASSPLGQARGDEQFF
TRBJ2-1	many	16	TRBV27	.	TGTGCCAGCAGTTTGTCTACGGCGAGCTCCTACAATGAGCAGTTCTTC	CASSLSTASSYNEQFF